This T cell receptor (beta chain) was recorded in a study of T cell responses to AZD1222 COVID-19 vaccine. Pooled in the analysis were second doses at about 4 or about 12 weeks. General study findings and limits: Compared with day 0, the breadth and depth of the Spike-specific TCR repertoire rose significantly after two doses of AZD1222. Spike was spanned by vaccine-associated CD4 TCRs, with dominance at 160-218 and 743-854. Nearly half of spike-specific TCRs reportedly target unmutated variant regions.

In the case of this clone: Antigen unknown.

The germline V and J ends were trimmed by 5 bases and 2 bases, with 7 bases remaining between them. The CDR3 runs 12 residues. The data were produced by immunoSEQ multiplex PCR, yet TCRdb's version contains in-frame clones alone and is incomplete. The sample has roughly 150,000 clones; 90% are singletons. The J gene is TRBJ2-7, the V gene TRBV12-3 or TRBV12-4, with D uncertain. Sequences were derived from peripheral blood, sampled 28 days after the second AZD1222 dose. The receptor was derived from an adult who received the AZD1222 COVID-19 vaccine. The CDR3 here is CASSRHTYEQYF. The CDR3 DNA reads TGTGCCAGCAGTCGCCACACCTACGAGCAGTACTTC.